A single sample gave rise to the 29 T cell receptor beta chains below, sequenced in a study of OX40 agonist ivuxolimab in advanced cancers. Sequencing was performed with immunoSEQ multiplex PCR; in TCRdb, only in-frame clones are kept and a portion is missing. The sample yields some 85,000 clones, roughly 91% seen once. The starting material was CD4+ or CD8+ T cells sorted from blood, obtained in a trial of the OX40 agonist ivuxolimab. Every receptor here comes from an adult with an advanced solid tumor such as melanoma, head and neck, liver or kidney cancer.

This chain connects TRBV27 to TRBJ1-1; 11 bases match TRBD1. The V segment lost 4 bases and the J segment 0 bases; nucleotides outside the gene matches: 4. The CDR3 runs 16 residues. CDR1 is MNHEY and CDR2 is SMNVEV in the germline V gene (reference sequence). Here the CDR3 DNA reads TGTGCCAGCAGTTCCAGGACAGGGGGCGTGAACACTGAAGCTTTCTTT. This translates into CASSSRTGGVNTEAFF.

The V call is TRBV5-4, the J call TRBJ2-1; TRBD1 aligns across 9 bases. V was clipped by 3 bases and J by 4 bases; unmatched bases: 11. The CDR3 is made up of 17 amino acids. CDR1 and CDR2 (germline): SGHNT, YYREEE (reference sequence). In nucleotides, the CDR3 is TGTGCCAGCAGCTCCTTGTCTGGACAGGGGAAGTACAATGAGCAGTTCTTC. This gives the protein CASSSLSGQGKYNEQFF.

The V call is TRBV28, the J call TRBJ2-6; tentatively, D is TRBD1 or TRBD2 (5 bases each). The CDR3 runs 16 residues. Germline V gene lookup returns CDR1 MDHEN and CDR2 SYDVKM. Trimming removed 11 bases at V and 0 bases at J, with 17 bases between. The CDR3 sequence: CAGRRAGSSGANVLTF. In DNA form, the CDR3 reads TGTGCCGGGCGTCGGGCAGGGAGCTCTGGGGCCAACGTCCTGACTTTC.

The CDR3, as DNA: TGTGCCAGCTCACCCAGGACAGTAAACACCGGGGAGCTGTTTTTT. Its protein is CASSPRTVNTGELFF. This chain joins TRBV18 and TRBJ2-2; tentative D call: TRBD1 (6 bases). Trimming removed 3 bases from V and 2 bases from J, with 10 bases in between. This CDR3 spans 15 amino acids. CDR1 and CDR2 from the germline V gene are KGHSH and LQKENI.

V gene TRBV30 combines with J gene TRBJ1-2; D ambiguous. CDR3 length equals 12 residues. Germline V gives CDR1 GTSNPN, CDR2 SVGIG (reference sequence). Trimming stripped 2 bases from V and 8 bases from J, with 12 bases between. The CDR3 sequence: CAWSLLKGGYTF. In DNA form, the CDR3 reads TGTGCCTGGAGTCTTCTGAAAGGGGGCTACACCTTC.

The chain carries TRBV28 and TRBJ2-1, with 9 nucleotides matching TRBD1. V was clipped by 7 bases and J by 9 bases; unmatched bases: 7. The CDR3 consists of 13 residues. The V gene's germline CDR1 is MDHEN and CDR2 SYDVKM. The CDR3 loop reads CASTLGQGGEQFF. In DNA, the CDR3 is TGTGCCAGCACCTTGGGACAGGGTGGTGAGCAGTTCTTC. The whole variable domain, remainder taken from reference TRBV28 and TRBJ2-1, is DVKVTQSSRYLVKRTGEKVFLECVQDMDHENMFWYRQDPGLGLRLIYFSYDVKMKEKGDIPEGYSVSREKKERFSLILESASTNQTSMYLCASTLGQGGEQFFGPGTRLTVL.

The table lists this clone with a count of one. The chain recombines TRBV2 with TRBJ1-1; D might be TRBD1 (5 bases). Per the germline V gene, CDR1 is SNHLY and CDR2 is FYNNEI. V was cut by 7 bases and J by 4 bases, with 22 bases left in between. This CDR3 has 16 amino acids. This CDR3 is CASNLAGSVRSTEAFF. The DNA of the CDR3 is TGTGCCAGCAATTTAGCAGGGAGTGTACGTAGCACTGAAGCTTTCTTT.

The V and J genes are TRBV5-4 and TRBJ2-1; D gene uncertain. Germline V lookup: CDR1 SGHNT, CDR2 YYREEE (reference sequence). The CDR3 totals 17 residues. The V gene lost 0 bases and the J gene lost 8 bases, with 21 bases spanning the gap. The CDR3 DNA reads as TGTGCCAGCAGCTTGGGGCATTTCTTCTACAATGACGATGAGCAGTTCTTC. It yields the protein CASSLGHFFYNDDEQFF.

This clone was recorded once. This rearrangement joins TRBV19 to TRBJ1-1; D remains unclear. CDR1 is LNHDA, CDR2 SQIVND, per germline (reference sequence). The V end was cut by 6 bases, the J end by 3 bases, with 20 bases between. The CDR3 extends over 16 amino acids. In nucleotides, the CDR3 is TGTGCCAGTAGGCCCCGGCAGCTACCCCCATACACTGAAGCTTTCTTT. This translates into CASRPRQLPPYTEAFF.

This rearrangement joins TRBV11-2 to TRBJ1-5; D is unclear. Trimming took off 5 bases at V and 0 bases at J, with 8 bases between the two ends. This CDR3 comprises 14 residues. Germline V gene lookup returns CDR1 SGHAT and CDR2 FQNNGV. CDR3 in amino acids: CASSQQYSNQPQHF. Here the CDR3 DNA reads TGTGCCAGCAGCCAACAGTATAGCAATCAGCCCCAGCATTTT.

This sequence joins TRBV7-9 and TRBJ2-3, with 11 bases aligning to TRBD2. Germline CDR1 and CDR2: SEHNR and FQNEAQ (reference sequence). This CDR3 has 17 amino acids. J lost 3 bases, V lost 2 bases, and 7 bases had no gene match. The DNA of the CDR3 is TGTGCCAGCAGCTTACGGAAGCTAGCGGGAGGAACAGATACGCAGTATTTT. It codes for CASSLRKLAGGTDTQYF.

The gene calls are TRBV19 and TRBJ2-7, with D unclear. With 8 bases removed from V and 6 bases from J, the gap between germline ends came to 11 bases. The CDR3 contains 11 residues. Germline CDR1 and CDR2: LNHDA and SQIVND (reference sequence). The CDR3 loop is CASGVIGEQYF. CDR3 nucleotides: TGTGCCAGTGGGGTTATAGGCGAGCAGTACTTC. Full variable domain (missing parts from reference TRBV19 and TRBJ2-7): DGGITQSPKYLFRKEGQNVTLSCEQNLNHDAMYWYRQDPGQGLRLIYYSQIVNDFQKGDIAEGYSVSREKKESFPLTVTSAQKNPTAFYLCASGVIGEQYFGPGTRLTVT.

The CDR3 protein is CASGIENDYEQYF. As DNA, the CDR3 is TGCGCCAGCGGGATCGAGAACGACTACGAGCAGTACTTC. This chain uses TRBV5-1 with TRBJ2-7; D not resolved. There are 13 residues in the CDR3. Trimming took 7 bases from V and 3 from J, leaving 14 bases between them. Germline CDR1 is SGHRS and CDR2 is YFSETQ.

J is TRBJ2-2 and V is TRBV19; D is possibly TRBD2 (5 bases). Germline lookup yields CDR1 LNHDA and CDR2 SQIVND (reference sequence). Trimming removed 6 bases at V and 0 bases at J, with 8 bases between. The CDR3 spans 14 residues. The chain's CDR3 is CASRADSNTGELFF. The CDR3 DNA follows: TGTGCCAGTAGAGCGGACTCGAACACCGGGGAGCTGTTTTTT.

This rearrangement joins TRBV2 to TRBJ1-4; D is unclear. V lost 5 bases, J lost 0 bases, and 4 bases lay in between. The CDR3 covers 13 residues. CDR1 is SNHLY, CDR2 FYNNEI, per germline. The chain's CDR3 is CASSFATNEKLFF. In nucleotides, the CDR3 is TGTGCCAGCAGTTTTGCAACTAATGAAAAACTGTTTTTT.

This clone was seen only once. The V gene is TRBV7-9, the J gene TRBJ2-1; the match to TRBD1 covers 7 bases. Germline CDR1 and CDR2: SEHNR and FQNEAQ (reference sequence). The CDR3 runs 11 residues. V gave up 5 bases and J gave up 16 bases; unmatched junction bases: 8. The CDR3, as DNA: TGTGCCAGCAGCGTGGGACAGCGTAGATTCTTC. Translating gives CASSVGQRRFF.

The chain links TRBV7-8 to TRBJ2-5; no clear D gene. The CDR3 runs to 14 residues. The germline V gene encodes CDR1 SGHVS and CDR2 FQNEAQ. V lost 1 base and J 1 base, leaving 7 bases between the germline ends. Written as DNA, the CDR3 is TGTGCCAGCAGCTTAGGGGCTTTCCAAGAGACCCAGTACTTC. Its translation: CASSLGAFQETQYF.

In its sample, this clone was seen once. V gene TRBV4-1 combines with J gene TRBJ1-5; maybe TRBD1 (6 bases). The germline gives CDR1 MGHRA, CDR2 YSYEKL. Trimming took off 1 base at V and 3 bases at J, with 10 bases between the two ends. The CDR3 runs to 15 residues. CDR3 nucleotides: TGCGCCAGCAGCCAAGTGACAGGCAACAATCAGCCCCAGCATTTT. It translates to CASSQVTGNNQPQHF.

The chain uses TRBV28 and TRBJ2-1; perhaps D is TRBD1 or TRBD2 (5 bases each). CDR1 is MDHEN, CDR2 SYDVKM, per germline. V dropped 6 bases and J dropped 9 bases, with 24 bases sitting between them. The CDR3 spans 16 residues. CDR3 nucleotides: TGTGCCAGCAGGGGGCTCGGGGTACCTCGAAGAGCTGAGCAGTTCTTC. Its protein is CASRGLGVPRRAEQFF.

The rearrangement joins TRBV5-1 to TRBJ2-7; the D gene is possibly TRBD1 (5 bases). Germline V gene data show CDR1 as SGHRS and CDR2 as YFSETQ. This CDR3 region has 15 residues. V was trimmed by 5 bases and J by 0 bases, leaving 15 bases between them. CDR3 DNA: TGCGCCAGCAGTCCGGCAGGGCGAACCTCCTACGAGCAGTACTTC. Translated, it gives CASSPAGRTSYEQYF.

The gene calls are TRBV19 and TRBJ2-7; 7 nucleotides align to TRBD1. After removal of 6 bases from V and 6 bases from J, the junction contained 11 bases not matched to a gene. This CDR3 has 14 residues. CDR1 and CDR2 (germline): LNHDA, SQIVND (reference sequence). For the CDR3, the DNA is TGTGCCAGTAGCACAGGGGTGGATCCACGCGAGCAGTACTTC. This codes for CASSTGVDPREQYF.

J is TRBJ1-4 and V is TRBV28, with a tentative D call TRBD1 (6 bases). The CDR3 has 17 amino acids. CDR1 is MDHEN, CDR2 SYDVKM, per germline. V lost 4 bases and J 8 bases, leaving 23 bases between the germline ends. CDR3 nucleotides: TGTGCCAGCAGTTCGGTAGACCTGACACAGGGATTAGAAAAACTGTTTTTT. It encodes CASSSVDLTQGLEKLFF.

The chain recombines TRBV27 with TRBJ2-5, with 7 nucleotides matching TRBD1. The J segment lost 4 bases and the V segment lost 9 bases, leaving 8 bases of the junction unmatched. The CDR3 spans 13 residues. Looked up from germline, CDR1 is MNHEY and CDR2 is SMNVEV (reference sequence). For the CDR3, the DNA is TGTGCCAGAACTACAGGGGTTACAGAGACCCAGTACTTC. This encodes CARTTGVTETQYF.

The chain couples TRBV7-2 to TRBJ2-2, with a possible D match to TRBD2 (5 bases). Germline values: CDR1 SGHTA, CDR2 FQGNSA. Trimming shortened V by 5 bases and J by 8 bases, and 12 bases separated the two germline ends. This CDR3 contains 13 residues. The DNA for the CDR3 is TGTGCCAGCAGCCAGACTACCCCTGGGGAGCTGTTTTTT. Its translation: CASSQTTPGELFF.

This clone was counted once. The chain couples TRBV30 to TRBJ1-6, with D possibly TRBD1 on 5 matching bases. Trimming left V 3 bases short and J 9 bases short, with 15 bases between. Germline values: CDR1 GTSNPN, CDR2 SVGIG (reference sequence). The CDR3 sequence is 14 residues long. The CDR3 sequence: CAWSSGGGFSPLHF. Written as DNA, the CDR3 is TGTGCCTGGAGCTCGGGGGGAGGTTTTTCACCCCTCCACTTT.

The V gene is TRBV30, the J gene TRBJ2-7; a weak D match, TRBD1 (5 bases). V lost 1 base and J lost 6, with 19 bases in between. Germline CDR1 GTSNPN, CDR2 SVGIG (reference sequence). CDR3 length: 15 residues. CDR3 nucleotide sequence: TGTGCCTGGAGTGCAGGGCCCCCCTTTTCAGGCGAGCAGTACTTC. Residues: CAWSAGPPFSGEQYF.

CDR3 sequence (DNA): TGTGCCAGCAGTGAACTTACTAGCGGAGGCATTCAGTACTTC. It codes for CASSELTSGGIQYF. This chain joins TRBV2 and TRBJ2-4, with TRBD2 matching over 8 bases. The CDR3 has 14 amino acids. With V trimmed by 2 bases and J by 9 bases, 6 bases remained unmatched. Germline V gene sequence: CDR1 SNHLY, CDR2 FYNNEI.

V and J are TRBV29-1 and TRBJ2-2, with D hard to call. V gave up 7 bases and J gave up 5 bases, with 8 bases separating them. The CDR3 sequence is 11 residues long. Looked up from germline, CDR1 is SQVTM and CDR2 is ANQGSEA. The CDR3 is CSATETGELFF. CDR3 DNA sequence: TGCAGCGCGACGGAAACCGGGGAGCTGTTTTTT.

This clone was seen a single time. The chain is built from TRBV6-5 and TRBJ1-1; D is unresolved. V shed 6 bases and J shed 1 base, with 9 bases lying between them. The CDR3 covers 13 residues. In germline, CDR1 is MNHEY, CDR2 SVGAGI. Here the CDR3 reads CASRALQNTEAFF. For the CDR3, the DNA is TGTGCCAGCAGGGCGCTTCAGAACACTGAAGCTTTCTTT.